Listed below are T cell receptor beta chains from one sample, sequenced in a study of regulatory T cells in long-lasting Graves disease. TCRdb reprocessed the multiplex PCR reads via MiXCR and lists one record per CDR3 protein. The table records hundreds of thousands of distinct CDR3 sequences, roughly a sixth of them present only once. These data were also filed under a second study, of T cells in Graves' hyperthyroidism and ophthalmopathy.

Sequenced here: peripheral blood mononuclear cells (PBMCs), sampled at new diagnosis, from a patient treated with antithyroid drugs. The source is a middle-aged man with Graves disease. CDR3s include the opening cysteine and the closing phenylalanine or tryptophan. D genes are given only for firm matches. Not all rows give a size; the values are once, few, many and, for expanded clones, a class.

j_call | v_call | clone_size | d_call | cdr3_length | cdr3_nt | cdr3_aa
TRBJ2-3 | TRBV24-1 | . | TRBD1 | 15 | TGTGCCACCAGTGACCAGACAGGGGGCAGGGATACGCAGTATTTT | CATSDQTGGRDTQYF
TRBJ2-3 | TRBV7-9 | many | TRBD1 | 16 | TGTGCCAGCAGCTCACGAGGGACAGGGGACACAGATACGCAGTATTTT | CASSSRGTGDTDTQYF
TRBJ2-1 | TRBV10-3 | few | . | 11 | TGTGCCACAGAGAATTACAATGAGCAGTTCTTC | CATENYNEQFF
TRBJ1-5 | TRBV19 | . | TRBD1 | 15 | TGTGCCAGTAGTATAGACGGACAGGATAATCAGCCCCAGCATTTT | CASSIDGQDNQPQHF
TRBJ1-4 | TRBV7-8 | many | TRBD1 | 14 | TGTGCCAGCAGCCGCGGACAGGGATACGGAAAACTGTTTTTT | CASSRGQGYGKLFF
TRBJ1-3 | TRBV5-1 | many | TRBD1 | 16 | TGCGCCAGCAGCGCCGGGACAGGGCGCTCTGGAAACACCATATATTTT | CASSAGTGRSGNTIYF
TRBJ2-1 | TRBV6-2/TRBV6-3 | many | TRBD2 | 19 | TGTGCCAGCAGTTACCTAGGACTAGCGGGGGGGCCTGTCTACAATGAGCAGTTCTTC | CASSYLGLAGGPVYNEQFF
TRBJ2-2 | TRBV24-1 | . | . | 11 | TGTGCCACCAGGAACACCGGGGAGCTGTTTTTT | CATRNTGELFF
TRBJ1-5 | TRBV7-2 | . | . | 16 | TGTGCCAGCAGCTTAGCGAGTAGGCAGTTGAATCAGCCCCAGCATTTT | CASSLASRQLNQPQHF
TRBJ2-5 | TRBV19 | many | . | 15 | TGTGCCAGTAGTCTCACCCAGCGGAGTCCCGGGGCCCAGTACTTC | CASSLTQRSPGAQYF
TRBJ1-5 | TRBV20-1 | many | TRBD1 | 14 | TGCAGTGCTAATAAGGGGGCCTACAATCAGCCCCAGCATTTT | CSANKGAYNQPQHF
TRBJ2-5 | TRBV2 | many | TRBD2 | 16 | TGTGCCAGCAGAAAAATGAGGACTAGCGGGGAAGAGACCCAGTACTTC | CASRKMRTSGEETQYF
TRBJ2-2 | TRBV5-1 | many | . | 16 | TGCGCCAGCAAGAATCGGTCCGGGACGGTAGCCGGGGAGCTGTTTTTT | CASKNRSGTVAGELFF
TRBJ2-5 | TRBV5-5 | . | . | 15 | TGTGCCAGCAGCTTGTGGGGAAATAGGAGGGAGACCCAGTACTTC | CASSLWGNRRETQYF
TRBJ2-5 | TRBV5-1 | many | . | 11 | TGCGCCAGCAGCTTTGGAGGGACCCAGTACTTC | CASSFGGTQYF
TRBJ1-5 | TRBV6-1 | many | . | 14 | TGTGCCAGCAGTGAGAACTCGAACAATCAGCCCCAGCATTTT | CASSENSNNQPQHF
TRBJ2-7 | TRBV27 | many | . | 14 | TGTGCCAGCAGTTTGCAGGCGGGACGGGGTGAGCAGTACTTC | CASSLQAGRGEQYF
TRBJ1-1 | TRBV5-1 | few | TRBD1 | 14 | TGCGCCAGCAGCACCGGGACAGCTTGGGCTGAAGCTTTCTTT | CASSTGTAWAEAFF
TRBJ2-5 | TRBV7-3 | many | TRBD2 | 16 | TGTGCCAGCAGCCCTAGCGGACAGCGGGGGGGTGAGACCCAGTACTTC | CASSPSGQRGGETQYF
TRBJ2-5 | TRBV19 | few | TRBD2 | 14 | TGTGCCAGTAGTATCGGGACTAGCCTTGGGACCCAGTACTTC | CASSIGTSLGTQYF
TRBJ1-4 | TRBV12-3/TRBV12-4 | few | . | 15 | TGTGCCAGCAGTTTAGGCGGCCGGGGCGGTAAAAAACTGTTTTTT | CASSLGGRGGKKLFF
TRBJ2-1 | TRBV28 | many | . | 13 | TGTGCCAGCAGTATACCGACCCGAAATGAGCAGTTCTTC | CASSIPTRNEQFF
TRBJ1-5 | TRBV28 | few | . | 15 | TGTGCCAGCAGTCCCTTCACTGGGGGCAATCAGCCCCAGCATTTT | CASSPFTGGNQPQHF
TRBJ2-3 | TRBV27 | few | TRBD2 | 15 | TGTGCCAGCAGTTTAGTCGGACTAGTAACCGATACGCAGTATTTT | CASSLVGLVTDTQYF
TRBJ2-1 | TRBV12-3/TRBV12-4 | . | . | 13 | TGTGCCAGCAGTTTAGTCCCCTACAATGAGCAGTTCTTC | CASSLVPYNEQFF
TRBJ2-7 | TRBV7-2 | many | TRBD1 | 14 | TGTGCCAGCAGCCCAGGACAGGGACCCTACGAGCAGTACTTC | CASSPGQGPYEQYF
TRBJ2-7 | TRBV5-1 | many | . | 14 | TGCGCCAGCAGCCCCAGCGTCAGTCGTGGGGAGCAGTACTTC | CASSPSVSRGEQYF
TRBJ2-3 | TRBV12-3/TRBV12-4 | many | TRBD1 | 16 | TGTGCCAGCAGTTTTCCCCGGACAGGGGGCGCAGATACGCAGTATTTT | CASSFPRTGGADTQYF
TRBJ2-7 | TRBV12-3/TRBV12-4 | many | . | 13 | TGTGCCAGCAGTTTACTTGCCCTCTACGAGCAGTACTTC | CASSLLALYEQYF
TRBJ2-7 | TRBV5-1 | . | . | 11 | TGCGCCAGCAGGGCGGCCTACGAGCAGTACTTC | CASRAAYEQYF
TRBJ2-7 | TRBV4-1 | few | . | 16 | TGCGCCAGCAGCCAAGGATGGGCAGGGCGTGAGTACGAGCAGTACTTC | CASSQGWAGREYEQYF
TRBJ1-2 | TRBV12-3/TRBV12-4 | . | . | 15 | TGTGCCAGCAGTTCCCCCCGCGGGGGGGCGGCCGGCTACACCTTC | CASSSPRGGAAGYTF
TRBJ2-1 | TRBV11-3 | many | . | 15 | TGTGCCAGCAGCACGGGGGGTTCAGGGGACAATGAGCAGTTCTTC | CASSTGGSGDNEQFF
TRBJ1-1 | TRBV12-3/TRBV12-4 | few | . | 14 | TGTGCCAGCAGTTTAGACAGCTTTTACACTGAAGCTTTCTTT | CASSLDSFYTEAFF
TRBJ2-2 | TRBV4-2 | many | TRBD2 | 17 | TGTGCCAGCAGCCAGGAGAGCGGGGGGGTTCCGTACGGGGAGCTGTTTTTT | CASSQESGGVPYGELFF
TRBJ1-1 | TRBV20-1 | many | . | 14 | TGCAGTGCGGCTCGGGCCCCAGGGAACACTGAAGCTTTCTTT | CSAARAPGNTEAFF
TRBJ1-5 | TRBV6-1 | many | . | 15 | TGTGCCAGCAGTGAAGTGCGGGGTAGCAATCAGCCCCAGCATTTT | CASSEVRGSNQPQHF
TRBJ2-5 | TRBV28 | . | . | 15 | TGTGCCAGCAGTTTTCGCCTTGGGCCAGAAGAGACCCAGTACTTC | CASSFRLGPEETQYF
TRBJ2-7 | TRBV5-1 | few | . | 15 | TGCGCCAGCAGCTTGTTTTGGGGACCCAGCTACGAGCAGTACTTC | CASSLFWGPSYEQYF
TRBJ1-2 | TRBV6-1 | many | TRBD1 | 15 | TGTGCCAGCAGTGCCTGGACAGGGTGGGACTATGGCTACACCTTC | CASSAWTGWDYGYTF
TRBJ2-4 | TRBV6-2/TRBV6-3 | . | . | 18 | TGTGCCAGCAGTGGGGGACGAGGGCAGAGTATTTACGAAAACATTCAGTACTTC | CASSGGRGQSIYENIQYF
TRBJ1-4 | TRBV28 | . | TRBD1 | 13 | TGTGCCAGCAAACAGGGGGCTAACGAAAAACTGTTTTTT | CASKQGANEKLFF
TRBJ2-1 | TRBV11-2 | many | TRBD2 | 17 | TGTGCCAGCAGCCAGGGCTTACTAGCGGGGGATTACAATGAGCAGTTCTTC | CASSQGLLAGDYNEQFF